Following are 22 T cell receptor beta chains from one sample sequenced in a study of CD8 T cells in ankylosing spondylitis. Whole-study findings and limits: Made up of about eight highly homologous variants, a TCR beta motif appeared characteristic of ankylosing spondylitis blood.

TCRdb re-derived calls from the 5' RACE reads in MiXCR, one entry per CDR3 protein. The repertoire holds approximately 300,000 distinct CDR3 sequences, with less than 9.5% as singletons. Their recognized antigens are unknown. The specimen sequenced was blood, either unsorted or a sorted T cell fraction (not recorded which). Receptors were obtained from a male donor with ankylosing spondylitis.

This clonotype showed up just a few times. CDR3 sequence reads: CASNRDRENEQFF. CDR3 bases: TGTGCCAGCAATCGGGACAGGGAGAATGAGCAGTTCTTC. The chain couples TRBV2 to TRBJ2-1, with TRBD1 identical over 9 bases. CDR1 and CDR2 from the germline V gene are SNHLY and FYNNEI. This CDR3 has 13 residues. V trimming: 7 bases; J trimming: 7 bases; junction bases outside the gene matches: 5.

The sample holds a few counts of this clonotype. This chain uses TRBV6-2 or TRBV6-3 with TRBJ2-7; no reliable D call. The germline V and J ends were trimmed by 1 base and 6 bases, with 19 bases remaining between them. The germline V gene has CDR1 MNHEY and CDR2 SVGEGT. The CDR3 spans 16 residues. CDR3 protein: CASSYYPGEWISEQYF. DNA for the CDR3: TGTGCCAGCAGTTACTATCCCGGTGAATGGATCTCCGAGCAGTACTTC.

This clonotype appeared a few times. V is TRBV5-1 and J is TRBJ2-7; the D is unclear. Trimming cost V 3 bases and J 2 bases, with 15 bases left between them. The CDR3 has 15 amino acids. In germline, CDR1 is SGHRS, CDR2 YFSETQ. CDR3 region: CASSWSGGAPYEQYF. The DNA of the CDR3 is TGCGCCAGCAGCTGGTCCGGCGGAGCCCCCTACGAGCAGTACTTC.

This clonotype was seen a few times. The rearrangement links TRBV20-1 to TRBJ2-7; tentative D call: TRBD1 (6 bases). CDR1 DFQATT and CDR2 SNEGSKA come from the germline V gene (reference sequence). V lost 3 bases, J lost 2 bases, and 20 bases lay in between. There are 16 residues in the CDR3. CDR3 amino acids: CSASGLQGRGAYEQYF. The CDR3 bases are TGCAGTGCTAGCGGGTTACAGGGTAGGGGTGCCTACGAGCAGTACTTC.

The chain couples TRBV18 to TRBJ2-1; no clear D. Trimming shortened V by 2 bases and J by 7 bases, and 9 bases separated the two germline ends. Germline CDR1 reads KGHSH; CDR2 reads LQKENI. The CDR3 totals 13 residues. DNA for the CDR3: TGTGCCAGCTCACCAATCAAAGAAAATGAGCAGTTCTTC. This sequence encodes CASSPIKENEQFF.

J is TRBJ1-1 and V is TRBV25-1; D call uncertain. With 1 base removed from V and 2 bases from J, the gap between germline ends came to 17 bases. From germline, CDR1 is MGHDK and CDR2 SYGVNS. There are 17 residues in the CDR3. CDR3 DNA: TGTGCCAGCAGTGAATTGTTGGGAGCGGGGAGTAACACTGAAGCTTTCTTT. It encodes CASSELLGAGSNTEAFF.

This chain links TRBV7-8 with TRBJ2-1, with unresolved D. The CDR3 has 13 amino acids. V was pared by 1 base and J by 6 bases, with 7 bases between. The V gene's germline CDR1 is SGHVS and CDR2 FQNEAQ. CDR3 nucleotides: TGTGCCAGCAGCTTAGTGCTACCCAATGAGCAGTTCTTC. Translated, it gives CASSLVLPNEQFF.

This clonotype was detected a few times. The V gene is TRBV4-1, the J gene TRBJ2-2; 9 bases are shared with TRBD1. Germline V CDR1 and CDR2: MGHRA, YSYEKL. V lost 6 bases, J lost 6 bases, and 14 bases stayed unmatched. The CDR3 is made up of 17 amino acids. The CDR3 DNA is TGCGCCAGCAGGAGTGGTGAAGGACAGGGGTTTTCCGGGGAGCTGTTTTTT. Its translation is CASRSGEGQGFSGELFF.

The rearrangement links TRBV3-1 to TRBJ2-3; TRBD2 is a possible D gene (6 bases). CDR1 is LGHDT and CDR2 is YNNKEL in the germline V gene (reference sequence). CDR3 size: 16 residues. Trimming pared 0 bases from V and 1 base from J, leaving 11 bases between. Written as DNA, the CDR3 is TGTGCCAGCAGCCAAGACCTGGGGGAGGGCACAGATACGCAGTATTTT. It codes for CASSQDLGEGTDTQYF.

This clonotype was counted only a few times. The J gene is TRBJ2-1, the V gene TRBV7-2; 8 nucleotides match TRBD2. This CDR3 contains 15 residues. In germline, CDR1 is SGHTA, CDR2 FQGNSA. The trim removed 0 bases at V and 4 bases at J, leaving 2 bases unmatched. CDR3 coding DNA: TGTGCCAGCAGCTTAGCGGGACTAGTGTACAATGAGCAGTTCTTC. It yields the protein CASSLAGLVYNEQFF.

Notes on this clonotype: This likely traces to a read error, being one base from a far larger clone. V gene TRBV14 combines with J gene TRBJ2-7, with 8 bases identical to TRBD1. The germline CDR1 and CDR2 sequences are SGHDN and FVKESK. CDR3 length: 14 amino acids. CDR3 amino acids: CASSLGQGTYEQNF. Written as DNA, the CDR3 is TGTGCCAGCAGCCTCGGACAGGGAACCTACGAGCAGAACTTC.

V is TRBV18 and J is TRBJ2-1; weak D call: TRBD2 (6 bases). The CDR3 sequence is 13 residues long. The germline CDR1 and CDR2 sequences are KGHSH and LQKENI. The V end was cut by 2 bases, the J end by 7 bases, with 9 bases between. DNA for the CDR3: TGTGCCAGCTCACCATCTAGCGCGAATGAGCAGTTCTTC. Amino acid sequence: CASSPSSANEQFF.

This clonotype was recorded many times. The CDR3 loop is CASRDPSREQFF. CDR3 sequence (DNA): TGTGCCAGCAGAGACCCGTCAAGGGAGCAGTTCTTC. This chain connects TRBV25-1 to TRBJ2-1, with D unresolved. The CDR3 runs 12 residues. Germline V gene sequence: CDR1 MGHDK, CDR2 SYGVNS. Deletions cut 6 bases from V and 10 bases from J, with 13 bases between.

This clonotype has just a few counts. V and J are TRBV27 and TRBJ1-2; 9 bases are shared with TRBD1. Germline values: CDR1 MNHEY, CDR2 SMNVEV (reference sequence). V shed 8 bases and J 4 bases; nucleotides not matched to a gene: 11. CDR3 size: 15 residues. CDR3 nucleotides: TGTGCCAGCGGGTTCGGGACAGGGAAACTCTATGGCTACACCTTC. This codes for CASGFGTGKLYGYTF.

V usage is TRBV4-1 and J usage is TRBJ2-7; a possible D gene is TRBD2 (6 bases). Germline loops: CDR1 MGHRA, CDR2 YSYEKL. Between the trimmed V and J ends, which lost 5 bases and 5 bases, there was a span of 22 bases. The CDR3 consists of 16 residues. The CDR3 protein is CASSTAGPTGVNEQYF. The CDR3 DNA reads TGCGCCAGCAGCACCGCGGGGCCAACTGGAGTGAACGAGCAGTACTTC.

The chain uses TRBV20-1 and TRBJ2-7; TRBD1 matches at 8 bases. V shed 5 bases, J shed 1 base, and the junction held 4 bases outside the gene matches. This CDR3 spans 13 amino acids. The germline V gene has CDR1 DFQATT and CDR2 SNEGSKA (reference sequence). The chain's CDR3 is CSASDRGSYEQYF. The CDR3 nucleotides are TGCAGTGCTTCAGACAGGGGTTCCTACGAGCAGTACTTC.

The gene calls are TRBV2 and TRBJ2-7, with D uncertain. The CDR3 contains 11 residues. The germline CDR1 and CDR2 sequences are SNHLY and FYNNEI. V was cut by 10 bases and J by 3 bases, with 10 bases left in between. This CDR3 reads CATTTVYEQYF. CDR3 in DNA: TGTGCCACCACGACGGTCTACGAGCAGTACTTC.

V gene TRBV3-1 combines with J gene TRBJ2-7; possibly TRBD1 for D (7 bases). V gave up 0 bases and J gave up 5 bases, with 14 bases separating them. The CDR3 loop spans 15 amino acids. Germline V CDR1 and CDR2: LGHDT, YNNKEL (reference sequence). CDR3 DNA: TGTGCCAGCAGCCAAGAAGCCCAGGGGGGAGACGAGCAGTACTTC. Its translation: CASSQEAQGGDEQYF.

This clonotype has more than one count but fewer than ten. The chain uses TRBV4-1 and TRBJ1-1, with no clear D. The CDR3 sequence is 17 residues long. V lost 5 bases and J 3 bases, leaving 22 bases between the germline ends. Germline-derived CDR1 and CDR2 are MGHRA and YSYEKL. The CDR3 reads CASSKTSDPAVYTEAFF. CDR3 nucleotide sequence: TGCGCCAGCAGCAAAACATCCGATCCTGCAGTCTACACTGAAGCTTTCTTT.

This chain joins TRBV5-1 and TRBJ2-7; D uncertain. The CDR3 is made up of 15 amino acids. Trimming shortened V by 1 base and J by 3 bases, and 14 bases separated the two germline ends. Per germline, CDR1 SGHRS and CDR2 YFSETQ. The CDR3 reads CASSLSAGRGYEQYF. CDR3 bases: TGCGCCAGCAGCTTGTCGGCAGGCCGTGGCTACGAGCAGTACTTC.

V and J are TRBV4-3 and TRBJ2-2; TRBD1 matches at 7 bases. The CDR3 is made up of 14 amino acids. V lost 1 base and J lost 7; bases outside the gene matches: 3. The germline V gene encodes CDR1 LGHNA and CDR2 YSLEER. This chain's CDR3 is CASSQGTGVGELFF. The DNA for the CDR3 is TGCGCCAGCAGCCAAGGGACAGGAGTCGGGGAGCTGTTTTTT.

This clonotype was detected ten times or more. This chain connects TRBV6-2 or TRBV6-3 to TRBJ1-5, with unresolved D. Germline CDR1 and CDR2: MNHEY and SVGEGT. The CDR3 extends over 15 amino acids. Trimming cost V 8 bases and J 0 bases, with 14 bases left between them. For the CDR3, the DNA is TGTGCCAGCCTTCGAGATAATCATAGCAATCAGCCCCAGCATTTT. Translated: CASLRDNHSNQPQHF.